This T cell receptor (beta chain) was captured by sequencing in a study of blood T cells in healthy people across ages. Germline CDR1 reads KGHDR; CDR2 reads SFDVKD. The CDR3 spans 14 residues. Trimming removed 3 bases at V and 6 bases at J, with 12 bases between. Primers used in a second PCR of about 7 to 12 cycles were a sample-barcoded 5' primer and a J-beta primer mix. All cDNA molecules were each tagged by a template-switch adaptor with 12 random nucleotides. Via MiXCR, TCRdb re-called the 5' RACE reads, giving one row per CDR3 protein. The sample records some 860,000 distinct CDR3 sequences, 56% being singletons. Study observations and caveats: Estimated diversity across one million T cells was deemed an underestimate.

A word on this clonotype: Its antigen is not known.

The sequencing sample was made of blood. This rearrangement joins TRBV24-1 to TRBJ2-3; either TRBD1 or TRBD2 may fit D (5 bases each). This TCR was sampled from a man aged 35-49 years in good health. CDR3 bases: TGTGCCACCAGTGATCATAGGGGACCGGATACGCAGTATTTT. Its translation: CATSDHRGPDTQYF.